The clone carrying this T cell receptor (beta chain) was detected only once. Its target is unknown. Germline loops: CDR1 SGHAT, CDR2 FQNNGV. Trimming cost V 4 bases and J 3 bases, with 16 bases left between them. The CDR3 covers 16 residues. This record belongs to a study of long-term antiretroviral therapy in people with HIV. Study results and caveats: Before ART, certain clones expanded, and these dominated the repertoire at all time points. Older ART regimens may have been in use when blood was drawn between the mid-2000s and the late 2010s. In samples taken after ART, diversity increased but remained below transplant donor control levels.

Assay version v3.0 of immunoSEQ was used, and it was run at survey level. Per-sample TRB depth target: 40,000-50,000 T-cell genomes. The table came from immunoSEQ multiplex PCR; TCRdb's copy has only in-frame clones and leaves some out. This table holds fewer than 35,000 clones, roughly 85% found once. The gene calls are TRBV11-2 and TRBJ2-1, with no clear D. Sample: unsorted PBMCs, taken roughly 3.3 years after starting antiretroviral therapy. This clonotype was sampled from a man aged 18 to 29 with HIV. CDR3 protein: CASSYSEHSGYNEQFF. The CDR3 nucleotides read TGTGCCAGCAGCTATTCGGAGCACTCAGGCTACAATGAGCAGTTCTTC.